The rows below give T cell receptor beta chains drawn from one sample of a study of T-cell reconstitution after alpha-beta-depleted transplantation in children. TCRdb redid the calling of the PCR reads with MiXCR, one entry per CDR3 protein. The sample lists about 580,000 distinct CDR3 sequences, roughly 23% occurring once. The specimen comprised PBMCs, mostly from graft donor cells, sampled 360 days after TCRalphabeta/CD19-depleted stem cell transplant. The receptors shown here come from a boy in the first two years of life who had a stem cell transplant for acute myeloid leukemia, so the T cells may come from the graft donor. The CDR3 runs from the conserved cysteine through the conserved F or W. The D gene is left open where the match is weak. Clone sizes are given selectively: once, few, many, or a class where the clone is expanded.

J: TRBJ2-1; size: few; V: TRBV20-1; D: NA; CDR3: CSASASSNNEQFF; DNA: TGCAGTGCTAGCGCCAGTTCTAACAATGAGCAGTTCTTC
J: TRBJ2-6; size: NA; V: TRBV20-1; D: TRBD2; CDR3: CSARDLGSSGGPSGANVLTF; DNA: TGCAGTGCTAGAGATCTGGGTAGTAGCGGGGGTCCCTCTGGGGCCAACGTCCTGACTTTC
J: TRBJ2-3; size: many; V: TRBV29-1; D: TRBD2; CDR3: CSVDGSGVDTQYF; DNA: TGCAGCGTTGACGGTAGCGGGGTCGATACGCAGTATTTT
J: TRBJ1-4; size: NA; V: TRBV11-1; D: NA; CDR3: CASSPTDSSATNEKLFF; DNA: TGTGCCAGCAGCCCCACCGATTCCAGCGCAACTAATGAAAAACTGTTTTTT
J: TRBJ2-1; size: many; V: TRBV20-1; D: NA; CDR3: CSARGGTYNEQFF; DNA: TGCAGTGCTAGAGGGGGGACCTACAATGAGCAGTTCTTC
J: TRBJ1-2; size: NA; V: TRBV27; D: NA; CDR3: CASSLSGAGGYTF; DNA: TGTGCCAGCAGTTTATCAGGGGCGGGTGGCTACACCTTC
J: TRBJ2-1; size: many; V: TRBV7-2; D: TRBD2; CDR3: CASSSWSGGGYNEQFF; DNA: TGTGCCAGCAGCTCGTGGTCGGGAGGGGGCTACAATGAGCAGTTCTTC
J: TRBJ2-3; size: NA; V: TRBV15; D: NA; CDR3: CATSRDRVWTDTQYF; DNA: TGTGCCACCAGCAGAGACCGAGTATGGACAGATACGCAGTATTTT
J: TRBJ1-5; size: few; V: TRBV12-5; D: NA; CDR3: CASGLVGQPQHF; DNA: TGTGCTAGTGGTTTGGTAGGGCAGCCCCAGCATTTT
J: TRBJ2-2; size: many; V: TRBV5-6; D: TRBD1; CDR3: CASTEGQPTGELFF; DNA: TGTGCCAGCACAGAGGGACAGCCGACCGGGGAGCTGTTTTTT
J: TRBJ2-2; size: NA; V: TRBV2; D: TRBD2; CDR3: CASSEEGVAGGWNTGELFF; DNA: TGTGCCAGCAGTGAAGAGGGGGTAGCGGGGGGGTGGAACACCGGGGAGCTGTTTTTT
J: TRBJ1-1; size: few; V: TRBV10-3; D: NA; CDR3: CAISESEAWGPNTEAFF; DNA: TGTGCCATCAGTGAGTCAGAAGCATGGGGACCGAACACTGAAGCTTTCTTT